This TCR beta chain appears in the sequencing data of a study of TIL therapy for anti-PD-1-resistant metastatic lung cancer. Across the whole study: Patients then received nivolumab; progressors got lymphodepletion, TIL and IL-2. Most patients had lung adenocarcinoma.

This sample's time point: pre-treatment sample, taken before nivolumab and TIL therapy. Adults with stage 4 NSCLC were enrolled in a phase I trial. The immunoSEQ assay was v3. Survey-level samples got 2 million or so read pairs; deep-level samples got roughly 4.5-6.5 million. The data were produced by immunoSEQ multiplex PCR, yet TCRdb's version contains in-frame clones alone and is incomplete. The sample holds about 21,000 clones, more than 60% seen once. Germline CDR1 is GTSNPN and CDR2 is SVGIG (reference sequence). V lost 3 bases to trimming and J lost 0 bases, with 15 bases between them. This CDR3 spans 17 amino acids.

The clonotype was recovered from a person aged 25-79 years with non-small cell lung cancer. This chain uses TRBV30 with TRBJ2-6; D not certain. Sample: blood, taken at baseline. DNA for the CDR3: TGTGCCTGGAGAGAGCGACACGAGAGCTCTGGGGCCAACGTCCTGACTTTC. Encoded protein: CAWRERHESSGANVLTF.